This T cell receptor beta chain was obtained from a study of blood T cell repertoires in COVID-19. Recovered status in Cohort 3 required two negative PCRs, clearance, or symptom resolution. Sequencing used immunoSEQ multiplex PCR; TCRdb keeps in-frame clones, though not all of them. The sample includes about 64,000 clones, about 88% of them seen just once. Germline V gives CDR1 MNHEY, CDR2 SMNVEV (reference sequence). V lost 2 bases, J lost 7 bases, and 15 bases lay in between. There are 15 residues in the CDR3. The TCR was taken from a woman aged 40 to 49 who had recovered from COVID-19. The genes are TRBV27 and TRBJ1-5; D call uncertain. Sequencing input: PBMCs or T cells enriched from blood (not recorded which). The CDR3 spells CASSLRPMMGQPQHF. As DNA, the CDR3 is TGTGCCAGCAGTTTACGGCCGATGATGGGCCAGCCCCAGCATTTT.